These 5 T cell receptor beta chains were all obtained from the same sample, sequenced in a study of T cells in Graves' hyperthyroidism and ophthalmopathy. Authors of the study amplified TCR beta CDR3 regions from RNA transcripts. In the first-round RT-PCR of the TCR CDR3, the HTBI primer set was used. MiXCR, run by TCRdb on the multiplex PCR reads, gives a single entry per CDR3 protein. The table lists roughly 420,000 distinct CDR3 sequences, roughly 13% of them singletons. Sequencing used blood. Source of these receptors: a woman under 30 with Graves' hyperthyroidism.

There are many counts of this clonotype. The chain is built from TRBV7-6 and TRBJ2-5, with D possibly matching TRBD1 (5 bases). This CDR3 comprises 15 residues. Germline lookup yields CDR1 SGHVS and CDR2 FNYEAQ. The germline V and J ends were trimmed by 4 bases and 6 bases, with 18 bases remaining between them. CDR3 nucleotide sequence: TGTGCCAGCAGCTATCAAGACAGTGATTTACAGACCCAGTACTTC. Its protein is CASSYQDSDLQTQYF.

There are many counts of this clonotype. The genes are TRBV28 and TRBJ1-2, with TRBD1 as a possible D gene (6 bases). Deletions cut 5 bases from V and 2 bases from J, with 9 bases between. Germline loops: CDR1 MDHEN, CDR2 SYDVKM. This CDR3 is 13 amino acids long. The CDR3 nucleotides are TGTGCCAGCAGTACAGGACAGAACTATGGCTACACCTTC. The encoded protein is CASSTGQNYGYTF.

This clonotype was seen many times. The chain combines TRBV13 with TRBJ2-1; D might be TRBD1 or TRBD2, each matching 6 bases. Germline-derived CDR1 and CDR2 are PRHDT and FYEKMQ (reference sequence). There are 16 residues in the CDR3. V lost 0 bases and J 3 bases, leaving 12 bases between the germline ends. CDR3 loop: CASSLGSGAIYNEQFF. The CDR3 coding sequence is TGTGCCAGCAGCTTAGGATCGGGGGCGATCTACAATGAGCAGTTCTTC.

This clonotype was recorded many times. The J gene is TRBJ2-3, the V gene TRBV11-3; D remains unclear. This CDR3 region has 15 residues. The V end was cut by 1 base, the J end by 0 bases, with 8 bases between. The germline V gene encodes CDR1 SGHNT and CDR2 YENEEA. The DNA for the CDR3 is TGTGCCAGCAGCTTAGGCAGCCTGAGCACAGATACGCAGTATTTT. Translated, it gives CASSLGSLSTDTQYF.

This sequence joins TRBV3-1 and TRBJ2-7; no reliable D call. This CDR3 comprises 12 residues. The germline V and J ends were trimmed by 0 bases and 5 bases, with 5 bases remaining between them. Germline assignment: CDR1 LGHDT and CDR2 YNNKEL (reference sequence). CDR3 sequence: CASSQDLHEQYF. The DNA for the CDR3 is TGTGCCAGCAGCCAAGATCTCCACGAGCAGTACTTC.